The clone carrying this T cell receptor beta chain has a handful of counts. Its specificity is unknown. This record belongs to a study of CD8 T cells in ankylosing spondylitis. Findings and caveats of the study: Matched ankylosing spondylitis synovial fluid reportedly showed significant enrichment of disease-linked clones. Prior work had noted some motif variants in reactive arthritis blood and synovial fluid. Relatively rare in peripheral blood, disease-linked clones were also CD8+. The study identified a TCR beta motif of under ten highly homologous variants that appeared characteristic of ankylosing spondylitis blood.

Unmatched junction bases numbered 11, after V lost 2 bases and J lost 2 bases. Germline V gene data show CDR1 as MGHRA and CDR2 as YSYEKL. The CDR3 contains 17 residues. MiXCR, run by TCRdb on the 5' RACE reads, gives a single entry per CDR3 protein. The profile shows 250,000 or so distinct CDR3 sequences, approximately 20% of them singletons. The chain couples TRBV4-1 to TRBJ2-5; 7 positions agree with TRBD1. Sequencing input: blood, either unsorted or a sorted T cell fraction (not recorded which). This TCR derives from a male donor with ankylosing spondylitis or in good health (not recorded which). CDR3 sequence: CASSQPRQGSDQETQYF. CDR3 DNA sequence: TGCGCCAGCAGCCAACCCCGACAGGGATCGGATCAAGAGACCCAGTACTTC.